One sample yielded the 26 T cell receptor beta chains listed below, sequenced in a study of low-dose radiotherapy and immunotherapy resistance in tumors (dated 2022 in TCRdb). The run used an Illumina HiSeq 2500. To make first-strand cDNA, Superscript III was used along with a set of TRAV- and TRBV-specific primers so that both the TCRalpha and TCRbeta chains were covered. A roughly 19-cycle PCR with Phusion amplified the TCRs, pairing a constant-region primer with the adapter that was attached to the V primers. TCRdb applied fastp at Q25 and MiXCR to the public reads, then kept only in-frame beta chains. Each entry is one CDR3 protein sequence, shown with its most common DNA and genes. The sample records over 65,000 distinct CDR3 sequences, roughly a sixth of which are singletons. Approximately 2.8% of the sample lies in the top ten. This sample's time point label indicates: before trial treatment.

The specimen was PBMCs, collected before treatment. The receptors come from a male donor with prostate cancer.

The sample holds many counts of this clonotype. J is TRBJ1-6 and V is TRBV20-1; a possible D gene is TRBD1 (5 bases). The CDR3 extends over 14 amino acids. V was pared by 1 base and J by 7 bases, with 11 bases between. Germline CDR1 DFQATT, CDR2 SNEGSKA (reference sequence). Here the CDR3 DNA reads TGCAGTGCTAGAGTGGAGGGGACCAATTCACCCCTCCACTTT. It is translated as CSARVEGTNSPLHF.

Ten or more counts support this clonotype. The chain couples TRBV6-5 to TRBJ1-1, with D perhaps matching TRBD1 (5 bases). V lost 2 bases, J lost 4 bases, and 11 bases lay in between. Germline V lookup: CDR1 MNHEY, CDR2 SVGAGI. The CDR3 totals 14 residues. The CDR3 DNA follows: TGTGCCAGCAGTTACAGGTCGGGGCCCACTGAAGCTTTCTTT. Its protein product is CASSYRSGPTEAFF.

This clonotype was recorded many times. The V and J genes are TRBV7-6 and TRBJ2-2; 7 nucleotides align to TRBD2. This CDR3 is built from 17 residues. Germline trimming cut 3 bases from V and 5 bases from J; bases unmatched to any gene: 12. CDR1 and CDR2 from the germline V gene are SGHVS and FNYEAQ. CDR3 DNA sequence: TGTGCCAGCAGCTTTAGGGGAACTAGCGCGGGAACCGGGGAGCTGTTTTTT. Translating gives CASSFRGTSAGTGELFF. Variable domain in full (rest from reference TRBV7-6 and TRBJ2-2): GAGVSQSPRYKVTKRGQDVALRCDPISGHVSLYWYRQALGQGPEFLTYFNYEAQQDKSGLPNDRFSAERPEGSISTLTIQRTEQRDSAMYRCASSFRGTSAGTGELFFGEGSRLTVL.

At least ten counts were recorded for this clonotype. J is TRBJ2-7 and V is TRBV5-4, with D tentatively TRBD1 (5 bases). This CDR3 is 12 amino acids long. V was pared by 2 bases and J by 7 bases, with 10 bases between. Germline V gene sequence: CDR1 SGHNT, CDR2 YYREEE (reference sequence). The chain's CDR3 is CASSLRTREQYF. The DNA for the CDR3 is TGTGCCAGCAGCTTAAGGACAAGGGAGCAGTACTTC. Full variable domain (outside the CDR3, taken from reference TRBV5-4 and TRBJ2-7): ETGVTQSPTHLIKTRGQQVTLRCSSQSGHNTVSWYQQALGQGPQFIFQYYREEENGRGNFPPRFSGLQFPNYSSELNVNALELDDSALYLCASSLRTREQYFGPGTRLTVT.

Concerning this clonotype: A far larger clone lies a single base away; this is likely a read error. The V and J genes are TRBV12-3 or TRBV12-4 and TRBJ2-1; perhaps D is TRBD1 or TRBD2 (5 bases each). The germline V and J ends were trimmed by 5 bases and 6 bases, with 11 bases remaining between them. The CDR3 loop spans 13 amino acids. The CDR3 region has the DNA TGTGCCAGCAGTCGCTCTGGGGGCAATGAGCAGTTCTTC. It codes for CASSRSGGNEQFF.

This clonotype has a count of ten or more. The rearrangement joins TRBV14 to TRBJ1-5; D is undetermined. V was cut by 5 bases and J by 3 bases, with 11 bases left in between. The germline V gene has CDR1 SGHDN and CDR2 FVKESK. This CDR3 is 14 amino acids long. In nucleotides, the CDR3 is TGTGCCAGCAGCGACTGGGTCAACAATCAGCCCCAGCATTTT. Translating gives CASSDWVNNQPQHF.

This clonotype was seen repeatedly, ten times or more. V gene TRBV11-2 combines with J gene TRBJ2-6, with TRBD2 as a possible D gene (6 bases). V was shortened by 5 bases and J by 3 bases, with 11 bases between the two germline ends. Germline assignment: CDR1 SGHAT and CDR2 FQNNGV. This CDR3 region has 15 residues. CDR3 sequence reads: CASSPFGSGANVLTF. CDR3 nucleotides: TGTGCCAGCAGCCCTTTCGGGAGTGGGGCCAACGTCCTGACTTTC.

This clonotype was picked up many times. This sequence joins TRBV6-1 and TRBJ1-6; no reliable D call. CDR3 length: 14 residues. Trimming pared 4 bases from V and 7 bases from J, leaving 11 bases between. Germline CDR1 is MNHNS and CDR2 is SASEGT. CDR3 coding DNA: TGTGCCAGCAGTGTCTTACGGGGAAATTCACCCCTCCACTTT. Protein product: CASSVLRGNSPLHF.

In its sample, this clonotype was seen many times. CDR3 DNA sequence: TGCAGTGCTAGATGGGCAGGGGCCGACCTCGGCTATGGCTACACCTTC. Its translation is CSARWAGADLGYGYTF. This sequence joins TRBV20-1 and TRBJ1-2, with D possibly matching TRBD1 (6 bases). The CDR3 contains 16 residues. V was pared by 2 bases and J by 4 bases, with 20 bases between. Germline values: CDR1 DFQATT, CDR2 SNEGSKA (reference sequence).

This clonotype was counted between two and nine times. The chain employs TRBV27 and TRBJ1-5; 7 nucleotides line up with TRBD1. Germline V lookup: CDR1 MNHEY, CDR2 SMNVEV (reference sequence). There are 15 residues in the CDR3. Unmatched junction bases numbered 5, after V lost 6 bases and J lost 0 bases. CDR3 amino acids: CASSQTGNSNQPQHF. DNA of the CDR3: TGTGCCAGCAGCCAGACAGGGAATAGCAATCAGCCCCAGCATTTT.

This clonotype has a count of ten or more. The CDR3 nucleotides are TGTGCCAGCTCCCGAGAAGGACCTACCTACGAGCAGTACTTC. Its protein product is CASSREGPTYEQYF. The chain links TRBV18 to TRBJ2-7, with unresolved D. Germline values: CDR1 KGHSH, CDR2 LQKENI. V was cut by 6 bases and J by 2 bases, with 14 bases left in between. The CDR3 runs 14 residues.

This clonotype was picked up many times. The rearrangement uses TRBV12-3 or TRBV12-4 and TRBJ1-6; D is unresolved. V gave up 2 bases and J gave up 8 bases, with 10 bases separating them. The CDR3 is 14 residues long. The CDR3 DNA is TGTGCCAGCAGTTTATACGGGGTTGATTCACCCCTCCACTTT. It codes for CASSLYGVDSPLHF.

The V and J genes are TRBV6-1 and TRBJ2-3; D possibly corresponds to TRBD2 (7 bases). Trimming pared 3 bases from V and 1 base from J, leaving 14 bases between. CDR3 length equals 16 residues. Looked up from germline, CDR1 is MNHNS and CDR2 is SASEGT. CDR3 bases: TGTGCCAGCAGTGATCGTGCGGGGGCGCGCACAGATACGCAGTATTTT. It translates to CASSDRAGARTDTQYF.

This clonotype was detected many times. The V and J genes are TRBV12-3 or TRBV12-4 and TRBJ1-5, with a possible D match to TRBD1 (6 bases). The CDR3 has 16 residues. The V gene lost 6 bases and the J gene lost 5 bases, with 20 bases spanning the gap. In DNA form, the CDR3 reads TGTGCCAGCAGCGGGGGCTGGGGTGTCGGGGATCAGCCCCAGCATTTT. Amino acids: CASSGGWGVGDQPQHF.

This clonotype occurred many times. The chain couples TRBV6-1 to TRBJ2-3, with 11 bases aligning to TRBD2. The junction had 11 bases not matched to a gene; V was cut back by 6 bases and J by 6 bases. The CDR3 runs to 16 residues. The germline V gene encodes CDR1 MNHNS and CDR2 SASEGT. CDR3 bases: TGTGCCAGCAGCAACAGACTAGCGGGGTCGGAGGATACGCAGTATTTT. Protein sequence: CASSNRLAGSEDTQYF.

This clonotype appeared many times. The chain carries TRBV20-1 and TRBJ2-1, with 12 nucleotides matching TRBD2. The CDR3 runs to 19 residues. Germline loops: CDR1 DFQATT, CDR2 SNEGSKA (reference sequence). V lost 6 bases to trimming and J lost 5 bases; unmatched junction nucleotides: 20. The CDR3 loop reads CSAAGGLLAGGRVNNEQFF. CDR3 in DNA: TGCAGTGCCGCAGGGGGATTACTAGCGGGGGGCCGGGTGAACAATGAGCAGTTCTTC.

This clonotype was observed many times. The chain couples TRBV12-3 or TRBV12-4 to TRBJ2-6; 7 positions agree with TRBD2. The ends lost 6 bases at V and 0 bases at J; junction bases unmatched: 8. The CDR3 consists of 17 residues. The CDR3 protein is CASRVSGAFSGANVLTF. The CDR3 coding sequence is TGTGCCAGCAGGGTGAGCGGGGCGTTCTCTGGGGCCAACGTCCTGACTTTC.

This clonotype was found many times. The genes are TRBV7-2 and TRBJ2-7; either TRBD1 or TRBD2 may fit D (5 bases each). The germline V gene encodes CDR1 SGHTA and CDR2 FQGNSA. The CDR3 consists of 13 residues. Trimming cost V 7 bases and J 6 bases, with 16 bases left between them. In DNA, the CDR3 is TGTGCCAGCACCTCTAGCCAGGGTAGCGAGCAGTACTTC. Translating gives CASTSSQGSEQYF.

In its sample, this clonotype was seen many times. The chain employs TRBV20-1 and TRBJ1-2, with D uncertain. CDR1 DFQATT and CDR2 SNEGSKA come from the germline V gene (reference sequence). Trimming removed 3 bases at V and 6 bases at J, with 14 bases between. The length of the CDR3 is 13 residues. DNA for the CDR3: TGCAGTGCTAGGCCGATAGAGGTCCATGGCTACACCTTC. This sequence encodes CSARPIEVHGYTF.

This clonotype occurred many times. The V call is TRBV28, the J call TRBJ2-4; TRBD1 matches 8 bases. Germline loops: CDR1 MDHEN, CDR2 SYDVKM. V lost 6 bases to trimming and J lost 1 base; unmatched junction nucleotides: 8. The CDR3 has 16 amino acids. This CDR3 reads CASSEGQGVAKNIQYF. In DNA, the CDR3 is TGTGCCAGCAGCGAAGGACAGGGCGTCGCCAAAAACATTCAGTACTTC.

V gene TRBV2 combines with J gene TRBJ1-6; TRBD1 is a possible D gene (5 bases). This CDR3 region has 15 residues. Germline V gene lookup returns CDR1 SNHLY and CDR2 FYNNEI. The V end lost 4 bases, the J end lost 7 bases, and 14 bases lay between the germline ends. For the CDR3, the DNA is TGTGCCAGCAGTGGGGACCGCTTGAGGAATTCACCCCTCCACTTT. It specifies CASSGDRLRNSPLHF.

Points on this clonotype: This may be a read error: a much more frequent sequence differs by one nucleotide. This rearrangement joins TRBV7-2 to TRBJ1-4; D remains ambiguous. Germline CDR1 is SGHTA and CDR2 is FQGNSA. The CDR3 length is 12 residues. Trimming removed 1 base from V and 10 bases from J, with 7 bases in between. Written as DNA, the CDR3 is TGTGCCAGCAGCTTAGTGGGTGGAAAACTGTTTTTT. Translated, it gives CASSLVGGKLFF. Supplemented by reference TRBV7-2 and TRBJ1-4, the full variable domain reads GAGVSQSPSNKVTEKGKDVELRCDPISGHTALYWYRQSLGQGLEFLIYFQGNSAPDKSGLPSDRFSAERTGGSVSTLTIQRTQQEDSAVYLCASSLVGGKLFFGSGTQLSVL.

This clonotype showed up many times. This chain uses TRBV5-1 with TRBJ1-1, with 7 bases fitting TRBD1. V shed 3 bases and J 4 bases; nucleotides not matched to a gene: 18. Germline loops: CDR1 SGHRS, CDR2 YFSETQ. The CDR3 covers 18 residues. CDR3 loop: CASSYAQGREGYGTEAFF. The CDR3 DNA is TGCGCCAGCAGCTACGCACAGGGGCGCGAGGGTTATGGCACTGAAGCTTTCTTT.

The chain has TRBV7-2 and TRBJ2-3; a possible D gene is TRBD2 (6 bases). The CDR3 length is 15 residues. From germline, CDR1 is SGHTA and CDR2 FQGNSA. Trimming pared 3 bases from V and 6 bases from J, leaving 16 bases between. CDR3 bases: TGTGCCAGCAGCTTTAACCTAGCGAGCGGGGATACGCAGTATTTT. Translated: CASSFNLASGDTQYF.

V is TRBV12-3 or TRBV12-4 and J is TRBJ1-5; maybe TRBD1 (6 bases). V lost 7 bases and J lost 7, with 14 bases in between. The CDR3 has 13 residues. The CDR3 bases are TGTGCCAGCAACCCGACAGGAGGGCAGCCCCAGCATTTT. It is translated as CASNPTGGQPQHF.

The sample holds many counts of this clonotype. The V and J genes are TRBV18 and TRBJ1-1; D is unresolved. Germline values: CDR1 KGHSH, CDR2 LQKENI. Deletions cut 3 bases from V and 3 bases from J, with 8 bases between. CDR3 length: 13 residues. The CDR3 bases are TGTGCCAGCTCACCCCGGGAGCACACTGAAGCTTTCTTT. Its translation: CASSPREHTEAFF.